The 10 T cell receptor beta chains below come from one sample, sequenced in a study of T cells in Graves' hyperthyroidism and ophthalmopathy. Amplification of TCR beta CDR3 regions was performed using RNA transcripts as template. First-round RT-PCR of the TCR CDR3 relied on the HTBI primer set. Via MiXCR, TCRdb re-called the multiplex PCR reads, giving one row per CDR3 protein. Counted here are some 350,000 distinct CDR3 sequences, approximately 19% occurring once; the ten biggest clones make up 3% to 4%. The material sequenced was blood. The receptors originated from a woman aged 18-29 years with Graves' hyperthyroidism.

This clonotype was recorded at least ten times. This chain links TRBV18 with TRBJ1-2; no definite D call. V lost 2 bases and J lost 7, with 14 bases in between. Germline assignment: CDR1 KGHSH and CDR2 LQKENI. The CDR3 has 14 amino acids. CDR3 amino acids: CASSPTSLKGGYTF. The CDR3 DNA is TGTGCCAGCTCACCAACAAGTCTCAAGGGTGGCTACACCTTC.

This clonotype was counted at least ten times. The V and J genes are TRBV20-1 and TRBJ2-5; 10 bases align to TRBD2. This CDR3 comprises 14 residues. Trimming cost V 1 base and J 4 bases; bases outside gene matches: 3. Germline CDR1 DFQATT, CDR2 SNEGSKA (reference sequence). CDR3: CSARAAGGIETQYF. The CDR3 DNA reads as TGCAGTGCTAGAGCAGCGGGGGGGATAGAGACCCAGTACTTC.

This CDR3 reads CASSDYSRDTAYEQYF. Written as DNA, the CDR3 is TGCGCCAGCAGTGACTATTCCCGGGACACCGCCTACGAGCAGTACTTC. This rearrangement joins TRBV10-2 to TRBJ2-7; a weak D match, TRBD1 (6 bases). CDR3 length equals 16 residues. Germline V gives CDR1 WSHSY, CDR2 SAAADI. The V and J ends lost 3 bases and 2 bases respectively, with 17 bases between them.

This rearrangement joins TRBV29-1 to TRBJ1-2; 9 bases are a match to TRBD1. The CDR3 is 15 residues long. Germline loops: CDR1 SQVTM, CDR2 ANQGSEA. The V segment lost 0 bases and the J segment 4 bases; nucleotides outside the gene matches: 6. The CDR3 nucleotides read TGCAGCGTTGAAGATGGGCGACAGGGGGTCTATGGCTACACCTTC. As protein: CSVEDGRQGVYGYTF.

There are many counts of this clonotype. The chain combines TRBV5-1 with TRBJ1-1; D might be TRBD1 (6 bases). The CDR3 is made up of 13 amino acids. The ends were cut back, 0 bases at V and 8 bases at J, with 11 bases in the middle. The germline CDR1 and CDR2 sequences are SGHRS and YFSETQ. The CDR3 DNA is TGCGCCAGCAGCTTGGGTCCGGGGGCGGAAGCTTTCTTT. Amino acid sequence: CASSLGPGAEAFF.

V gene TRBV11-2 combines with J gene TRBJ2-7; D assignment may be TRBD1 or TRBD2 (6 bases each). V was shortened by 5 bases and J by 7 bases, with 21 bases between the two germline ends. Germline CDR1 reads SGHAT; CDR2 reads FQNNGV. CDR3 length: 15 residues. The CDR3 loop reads CASSQGGLLSREQYF. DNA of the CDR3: TGTGCCAGCAGCCAAGGGGGACTCCTCTCCCGGGAGCAGTACTTC.

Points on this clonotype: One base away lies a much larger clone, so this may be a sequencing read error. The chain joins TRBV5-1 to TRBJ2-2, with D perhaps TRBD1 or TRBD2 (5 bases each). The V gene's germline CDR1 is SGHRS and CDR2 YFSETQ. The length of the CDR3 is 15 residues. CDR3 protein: CASSDGAANTGKLFF. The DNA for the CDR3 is TGCGCCAGCAGCGACGGGGCGGCGAACACCGGGAAGCTGTTTTTT.

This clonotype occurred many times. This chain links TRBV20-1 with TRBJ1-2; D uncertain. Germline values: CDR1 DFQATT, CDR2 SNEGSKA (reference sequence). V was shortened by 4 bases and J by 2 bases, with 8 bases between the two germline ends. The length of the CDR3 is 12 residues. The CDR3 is CSATDLNYGYTF. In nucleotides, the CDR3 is TGCAGTGCTACAGACTTAAACTATGGCTACACCTTC.

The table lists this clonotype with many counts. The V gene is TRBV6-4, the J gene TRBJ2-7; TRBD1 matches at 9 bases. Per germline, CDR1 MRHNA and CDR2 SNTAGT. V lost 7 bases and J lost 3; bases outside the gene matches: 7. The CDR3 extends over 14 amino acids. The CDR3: CASKRDRVVYEQYF. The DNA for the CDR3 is TGTGCCAGCAAACGGGACAGGGTGGTCTACGAGCAGTACTTC.

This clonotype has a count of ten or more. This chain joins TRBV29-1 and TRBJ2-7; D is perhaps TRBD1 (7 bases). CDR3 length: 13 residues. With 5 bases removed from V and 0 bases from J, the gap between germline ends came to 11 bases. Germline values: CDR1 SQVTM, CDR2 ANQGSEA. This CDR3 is CSVSGGSSYEQYF. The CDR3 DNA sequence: TGCAGCGTTTCAGGGGGGTCCTCCTACGAGCAGTACTTC.